This TCR beta chain originates from a study of cytomegalovirus exposure and HLA in healthy donors. Whole-study findings and limits: Near-uniform donor sequencing depth was presumed by presence/absence analyses. Reportedly, cytomegalovirus status was diagnosed with high sensitivity and specificity. In vitro experiments confirmed that three CMV-associated chains were specific for CMV antigens.

On this clone: The antigen remains unidentified.

Primers for the PCR totalled 60 Vbeta and 13 Jbeta. The data were produced by immunoSEQ multiplex PCR, yet TCRdb's version contains in-frame clones alone and is incomplete. The sample shows 130,000 to 150,000 clones, roughly 75% of them seen only once. V was pared by 3 bases and J by 1 base, with 9 bases of the junction left unmatched. The CDR3 has 16 amino acids. Germline V gene sequence: CDR1 GTSNPN, CDR2 SVGIG (reference sequence). The sequence derives from a female donor in good health and CMV-seronegative. The rearrangement uses TRBV30 and TRBJ2-1, with 7 positions matching TRBD2. Input material: PBMCs. The CDR3: CAWSLSGLESYNEQFF. CDR3 bases: TGTGCCTGGAGCCTTTCCGGACTAGAGTCCTACAATGAGCAGTTCTTC. The entire variable domain, with the rest obtained from reference TRBV30 and TRBJ2-1, is as follows: SQTIHQWPATLVQPVGSPLSLECTVEGTSNPNLYWYRQAAGRGLQLLFYSVGIGQISSEVPQNLSASRPQDRQFILSSKKLLLSDSGFYLCAWSLSGLESYNEQFFGPGTRLTVL.